A single T cell receptor (beta chain) is shown here with its context. What it binds is unknown. V lost 4 bases, J lost 2 bases, and 21 bases lay in between. The CDR3 sequence is 17 residues long. Germline values: CDR1 LGHNA, CDR2 YSLEER. This sample stems from a study of T-cell memory formation after mild COVID-19. Points from the study as a whole: Pre-infection memory carried some responding clones, suggesting that cross-reactive memory joined. Clones shrinking from day 15 to 85 showed even CD4/CD8 mixes; later expanders tilted CD4+. Whether day 37 second-wave clones are SARS-CoV-2-specific was not confirmed.

From 5'RACE with constant-segment primers came TCR alpha and TCR beta cDNA libraries that carried sample barcodes and UMIs. TCRdb recomputed calls from the 5' RACE reads with MiXCR, one row per CDR3 protein. This table holds about 340,000 distinct CDR3 sequences, 13% to 15% found once. The sequence was obtained from a man aged 18 to 30 who had mild COVID-19 (a few samples of this study predate the infection). Cell type and time point are not known. The rearrangement uses TRBV4-3 and TRBJ2-7; tentatively, D is TRBD2 (5 bases). Sequenced material: PBMCs or a T cell subset sorted from them (not recorded which). DNA for the CDR3: TGCGCCAGCAGCCCTTCCTTAAGCTCGGGGTTGGCCTACGAGCAGTACTTC. It codes for CASSPSLSSGLAYEQYF.